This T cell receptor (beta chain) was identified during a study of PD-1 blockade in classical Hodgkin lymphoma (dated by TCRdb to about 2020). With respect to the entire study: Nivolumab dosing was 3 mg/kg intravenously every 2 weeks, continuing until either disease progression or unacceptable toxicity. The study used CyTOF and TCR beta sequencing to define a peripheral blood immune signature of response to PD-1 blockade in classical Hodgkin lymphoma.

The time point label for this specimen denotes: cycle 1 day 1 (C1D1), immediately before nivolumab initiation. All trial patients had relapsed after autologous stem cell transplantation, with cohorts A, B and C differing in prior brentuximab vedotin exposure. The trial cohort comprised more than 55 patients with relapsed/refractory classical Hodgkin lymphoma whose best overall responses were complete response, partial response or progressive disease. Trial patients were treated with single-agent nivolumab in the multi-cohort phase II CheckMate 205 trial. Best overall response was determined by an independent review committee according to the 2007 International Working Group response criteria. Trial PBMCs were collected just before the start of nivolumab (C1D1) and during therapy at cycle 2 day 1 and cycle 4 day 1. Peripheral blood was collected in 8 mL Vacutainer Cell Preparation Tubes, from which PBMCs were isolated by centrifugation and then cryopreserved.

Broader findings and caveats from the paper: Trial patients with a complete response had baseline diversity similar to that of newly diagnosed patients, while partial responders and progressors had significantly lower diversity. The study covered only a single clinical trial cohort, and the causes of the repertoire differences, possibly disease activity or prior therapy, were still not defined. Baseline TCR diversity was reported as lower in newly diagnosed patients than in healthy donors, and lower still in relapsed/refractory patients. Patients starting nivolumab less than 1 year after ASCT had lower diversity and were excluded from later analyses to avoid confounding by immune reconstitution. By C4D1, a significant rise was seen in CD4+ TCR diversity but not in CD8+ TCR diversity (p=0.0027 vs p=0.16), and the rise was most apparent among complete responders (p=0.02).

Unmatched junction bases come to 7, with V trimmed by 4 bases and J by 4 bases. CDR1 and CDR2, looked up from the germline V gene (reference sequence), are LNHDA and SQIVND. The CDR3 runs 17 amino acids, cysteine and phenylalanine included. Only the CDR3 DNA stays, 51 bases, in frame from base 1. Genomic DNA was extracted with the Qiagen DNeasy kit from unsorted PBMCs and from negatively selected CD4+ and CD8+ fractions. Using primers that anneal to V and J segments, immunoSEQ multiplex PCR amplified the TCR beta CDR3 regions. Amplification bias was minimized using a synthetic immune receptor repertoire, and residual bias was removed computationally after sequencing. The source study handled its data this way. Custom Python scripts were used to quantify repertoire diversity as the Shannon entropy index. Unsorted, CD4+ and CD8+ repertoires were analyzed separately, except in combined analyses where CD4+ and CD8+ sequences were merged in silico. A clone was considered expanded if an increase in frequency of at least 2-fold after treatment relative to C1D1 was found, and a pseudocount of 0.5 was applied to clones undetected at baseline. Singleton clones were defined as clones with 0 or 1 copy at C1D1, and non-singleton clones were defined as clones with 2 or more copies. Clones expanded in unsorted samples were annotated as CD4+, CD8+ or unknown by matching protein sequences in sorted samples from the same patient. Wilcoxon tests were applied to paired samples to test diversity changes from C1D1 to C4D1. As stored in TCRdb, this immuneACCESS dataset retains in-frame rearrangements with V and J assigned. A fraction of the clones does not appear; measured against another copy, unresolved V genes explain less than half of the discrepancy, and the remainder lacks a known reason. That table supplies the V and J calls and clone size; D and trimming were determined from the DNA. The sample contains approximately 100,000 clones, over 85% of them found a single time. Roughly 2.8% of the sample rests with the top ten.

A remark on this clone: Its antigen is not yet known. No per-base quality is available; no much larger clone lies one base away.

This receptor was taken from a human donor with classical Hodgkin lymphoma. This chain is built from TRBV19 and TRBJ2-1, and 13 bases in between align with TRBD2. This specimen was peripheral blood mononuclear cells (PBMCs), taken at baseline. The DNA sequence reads TGTGCCAGTAGTAGTACCTGGACTAGCGGGAGTTACAATGAGCAGTTCTTC. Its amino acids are CASSSTWTSGSYNEQFF.